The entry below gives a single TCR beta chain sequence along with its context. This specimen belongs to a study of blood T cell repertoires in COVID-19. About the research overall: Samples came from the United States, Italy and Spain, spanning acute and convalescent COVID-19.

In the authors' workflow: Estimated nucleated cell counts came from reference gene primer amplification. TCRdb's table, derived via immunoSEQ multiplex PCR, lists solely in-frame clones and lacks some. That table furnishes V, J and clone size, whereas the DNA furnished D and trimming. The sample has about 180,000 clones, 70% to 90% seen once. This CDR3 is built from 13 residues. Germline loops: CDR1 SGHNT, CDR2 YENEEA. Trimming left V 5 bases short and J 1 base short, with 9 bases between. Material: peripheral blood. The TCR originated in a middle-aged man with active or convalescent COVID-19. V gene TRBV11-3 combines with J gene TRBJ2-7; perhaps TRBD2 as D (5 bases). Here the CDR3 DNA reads TGTGCCAGCAGCCGACTACCATCCTACGAGCAGTACTTC. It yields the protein CASSRLPSYEQYF.